This is a list of T cell receptor beta chains from one sample in a study of blood T cells in healthy people across ages. TCRdb reanalysed the 5' RACE reads using MiXCR and keeps one entry per CDR3 protein. This sample has 1,800,000 or so distinct CDR3 sequences; 35% to 50% occur once, and the top ten carry more than 20%. The sequenced sample was blood. The receptor set was obtained from a human donor in good health. The CDR3 runs from the conserved cysteine through the conserved F or W. The D gene is left open where the match is weak. A clone size is listed for some rows: how often the clone was seen (once, few, many), or a class if it is expanded.

CATSDPATYNEQFF | TRBJ2-1 | - | - | TRBV24-1
CASSWDRLAFF | TRBJ1-1 | - | once | TRBV7-2
CASRTGTDEMNTEAFF | TRBJ1-1 | - | - | TRBV5-6
CASSYGQFSTDTQYF | TRBJ2-3 | - | - | TRBV28
CSARVGGSDTGAFF | TRBJ1-1 | - | once | TRBV20-1
CASSLQGQYNQPQHF | TRBJ1-5 | TRBD1 | - | TRBV27
CSATADTQYF | TRBJ2-3 | - | - | TRBV20-1
CASSQDWQGLYEQYF | TRBJ2-7 | - | - | TRBV4-3
CASREAGSDYEQYF | TRBJ2-7 | - | few | TRBV6-2/TRBV6-3
CASSLAGQAYQPQHF | TRBJ1-5 | - | - | TRBV7-2
CASSQDRGHSYEQYF | TRBJ2-7 | - | many | TRBV4-3
CASSPMAPGVNYGYTF | TRBJ1-2 | - | few | TRBV7-8
CASSLSGTGYTGELFF | TRBJ2-2 | TRBD1 | - | TRBV9
CALIGGGHNEQFF | TRBJ2-1 | - | - | TRBV30
CASRTGGSGNTIYF | TRBJ1-3 | TRBD1 | - | TRBV28
CASSQVREGEKLFF | TRBJ1-4 | - | few | TRBV4-1
CASSIRDDTEAFF | TRBJ1-1 | - | - | TRBV11-1
CVSSQDRRLAGGEYF | TRBJ2-3 | TRBD2 | - | TRBV4-2
CSASMGGRGWDTEAFF | TRBJ1-1 | - | - | TRBV20-1
CSATHGGGGTDTQYF | TRBJ2-3 | TRBD2 | - | TRBV20-1
CASLNRGTSGYNEQFF | TRBJ2-1 | TRBD2 | - | TRBV2
CASSEDGGMNTEAFF | TRBJ1-1 | - | - | TRBV7-3
CASSSYWVNEQFF | TRBJ2-1 | - | - | TRBV7-8
CASSSPDQVDEAFF | TRBJ1-1 | - | - | TRBV6-5
CASSEIGTANSPLHF | TRBJ1-6 | TRBD1 | few | TRBV9
CATSPYRVGNTIYF | TRBJ1-3 | - | few | TRBV7-9
CASSQSLAGGLVDEQFF | TRBJ2-1 | TRBD2 | - | TRBV7-8
CASSLNRVFEQFF | TRBJ2-1 | - | - | TRBV11-2
CATSREAAPPVNEQFF | TRBJ2-1 | - | many | TRBV15